This T cell receptor beta chain was sequenced in a study of T cell repertoires in aging, cancer and after chemotherapy. In the study overall: Donors were grouped into six age bands spanning 30 or younger through 70 or older.

This CDR3 has 18 residues. V lost 3 bases to trimming and J lost 4 bases, with 24 bases between them. Per germline, CDR1 SGHNT and CDR2 YENEEA. This clonotype was picked up a small number of times. Rearranged V-D-J TRB sequences were amplified with a mixed TRB-A/B primer pool. One entry per CDR3 protein results from TCRdb running MiXCR on the multiplex PCR reads. The sample has 4,000 to 5,000 distinct CDR3 sequences; about 24% are singletons. Amplification of TCR beta used genomic DNA extracted from peripheral blood. Material for sequencing was blood. This TCR came from a human donor with a blood cancer. The chain couples TRBV11-3 to TRBJ1-1; TRBD1 might be the D (6 bases). CDR3 sequence reads: CASSLFAGAGAPPTEAFF. CDR3 coding DNA: TGTGCCAGCAGCTTGTTTGCTGGCGCGGGGGCCCCTCCCACTGAAGCTTTCTTT.